This T cell receptor (beta chain) was sequenced during a study of cytomegalovirus exposure and HLA in healthy donors. The CDR3 consists of 13 residues. V was trimmed by 4 bases and J by 4 bases, leaving 11 bases between them. CDR1 is PRHDT, CDR2 FYEKMQ, per germline (reference sequence). Primers included in the PCR were 60 Vbeta and 13 Jbeta primers. Some clones are missing from TCRdb's copy, which holds only in-frame ones; the method was immunoSEQ multiplex PCR. The sample lists 70,000 to 95,000 clones; roughly four fifths were seen once. The receptor was isolated from a human donor in good health. The chain joins TRBV13 to TRBJ2-7; D perhaps matches TRBD2 (5 bases). The specimen was PBMCs. In DNA, the CDR3 is TGTGCCAGCAGCTCCGGACTGTCGTACGAGCAGTACTTC. Translation gives CASSSGLSYEQYF.